What follows are 27 T cell receptor beta chains derived from one specimen sequenced in a study of T cells after yellow fever vaccination. TCRdb called the 5' RACE reads again in MiXCR, with one record for every CDR3 protein. The sample shows around 320,000 distinct CDR3 sequences, less than 9.5% of them seen only once. The starting material was CD4+ T cells sorted from PBMCs, obtained 5 days after the yellow fever booster vaccination. Receptor source: a man aged 18 to 30 who received the YFV17D yellow fever vaccine.

The chain employs TRBV20-1 and TRBJ1-1; D uncertain. CDR1 and CDR2 from the germline V gene are DFQATT and SNEGSKA (reference sequence). The CDR3 is made up of 12 amino acids. Trimming shortened V by 5 bases and J by 0 bases, and 7 bases separated the two germline ends. CDR3: CSARAMNTEAFF. The CDR3 DNA is TGCAGTGCTCGGGCGATGAACACTGAAGCTTTCTTT.

In its sample, this clonotype was seen a few times. The CDR3 DNA reads TGCAGTGCTACCAGGGATTCCGGAAAACTGTTTTTT. Residues: CSATRDSGKLFF. The V and J genes are TRBV20-1 and TRBJ1-4, with TRBD1 as a possible D gene (5 bases). The CDR3 sequence is 12 residues long. V lost 4 bases to trimming and J lost 10 bases, with 13 bases between them. The germline V gene encodes CDR1 DFQATT and CDR2 SNEGSKA (reference sequence).

This clonotype was seen repeatedly, ten times or more. The V and J genes are TRBV27 and TRBJ1-5; perhaps TRBD1 as D (6 bases). Germline CDR1 is MNHEY and CDR2 is SMNVEV (reference sequence). The CDR3 has 14 amino acids. The ends were cut back, 5 bases at V and 3 bases at J, with 11 bases in the middle. In DNA form, the CDR3 reads TGTGCCAGCAGTCCACAGGGCCCCAATCAGCCCCAGCATTTT. Amino acids: CASSPQGPNQPQHF.

There are many counts of this clonotype. CDR3 sequence: CASSVGQLSYEQYF. The CDR3 DNA reads as TGTGCCAGCAGCGTAGGACAGCTTTCCTACGAGCAGTACTTC. This chain connects TRBV7-9 to TRBJ2-7, with a tentative D call TRBD1 (6 bases). Germline values: CDR1 SEHNR, CDR2 FQNEAQ (reference sequence). Trimming took 5 bases from V and 1 from J, leaving 12 bases between them. The CDR3 consists of 14 residues.

This clonotype was seen many times. This sequence joins TRBV6-2 or TRBV6-3 and TRBJ2-5; 7 bases align to TRBD1. V shed 6 bases and J 9 bases; nucleotides not matched to a gene: 7. The CDR3 has 12 amino acids. Germline CDR1 MNHEY, CDR2 SVGEGT. The CDR3, as DNA: TGTGCCAGCAGAGAAGGGGGCACGGCCCAGTACTTC. Translating gives CASREGGTAQYF.

V is TRBV7-2 and J is TRBJ1-6, with 8 nucleotides matching TRBD1. Trimming took 5 bases from V and 11 from J; bases not matched to a gene: 14. CDR1 and CDR2 (germline): SGHTA, FQGNSA. This CDR3 is built from 16 residues. The CDR3 nucleotides are TGTGCCAGCAGCCGACAACCGACAGGGGAGGGGGCACCCCTCCACTTT. Protein sequence: CASSRQPTGEGAPLHF.

This clonotype was recorded many times. The V and J genes are TRBV5-5 and TRBJ1-2; the D gene is possibly TRBD1 (5 bases). The CDR3 sequence is 13 residues long. V lost 4 bases to trimming and J lost 4 bases, with 11 bases between them. Germline CDR1 reads SGHKS; CDR2 reads YYEKEE (reference sequence). This CDR3 is CASSLGPLYGYTF. In nucleotides, the CDR3 is TGTGCCAGCAGCCTGGGACCGCTCTATGGCTACACCTTC.

This clonotype was seen repeatedly, ten times or more. The chain joins TRBV5-1 to TRBJ2-4; D remains ambiguous. There are 13 residues in the CDR3. V lost 4 bases, J lost 3 bases, and 8 bases lay in between. Per the germline V gene, CDR1 is SGHRS and CDR2 is YFSETQ. CDR3 in amino acids: CASSISDKNIQYF. CDR3 sequence (DNA): TGCGCCAGCAGCATTTCGGACAAAAACATTCAGTACTTC.

This clonotype was counted a few times. The chain recombines TRBV6-5 with TRBJ2-1; TRBD2 might be the D (5 bases). The V end was cut by 3 bases, the J end by 4 bases, with 13 bases between. This CDR3 has 15 amino acids. Per the germline V gene, CDR1 is MNHEY and CDR2 is SVGAGI. The CDR3 DNA sequence: TGTGCCAGCAGTTATCGGCGGGCAGATTACAATGAGCAGTTCTTC. Protein product: CASSYRRADYNEQFF.

This clonotype was observed at least ten times. This chain links TRBV15 with TRBJ2-4; D uncertain. Trimming removed 8 bases at V and 0 bases at J, with 14 bases between. From germline, CDR1 is LNHNV and CDR2 YYDKDF (reference sequence). The CDR3 length is 15 residues. CDR3 sequence: CATEDWTLAKNIQYF. DNA of the CDR3: TGTGCCACCGAAGATTGGACCCTAGCCAAAAACATTCAGTACTTC.

This clonotype was seen many times. CDR3 residues: CASKQGWGKLFF. The CDR3 DNA is TGTGCCAGCAAACAGGGGTGGGGAAAACTGTTTTTT. The chain joins TRBV12-3 or TRBV12-4 to TRBJ1-4, with 7 bases identical to TRBD1. This CDR3 is built from 12 residues. V trimming: 7 bases; J trimming: 10 bases; junction bases outside the gene matches: 6.

The chain employs TRBV2 and TRBJ2-3; D gene ambiguous. V was clipped by 6 bases and J by 2 bases, with 6 bases between them. The CDR3 spans 12 residues. Germline lookup yields CDR1 SNHLY and CDR2 FYNNEI. The CDR3 spells CASRVYTDTQYF. In DNA form, the CDR3 reads TGTGCCAGCAGGGTGTACACAGATACGCAGTATTTT.

This clonotype was seen more than once but under ten times. The chain links TRBV2 to TRBJ2-5, with no clear D. V was shortened by 5 bases and J by 4 bases, with 17 bases between the two germline ends. CDR1 and CDR2 (germline): SNHLY, FYNNEI. The CDR3 is 15 residues long. The CDR3 region is CASSNRAQRGETQYF. CDR3 DNA sequence: TGTGCCAGCAGTAACCGGGCCCAACGCGGAGAGACCCAGTACTTC.

The chain joins TRBV7-2 to TRBJ1-6, with D maybe TRBD1 (5 bases). Germline values: CDR1 SGHTA, CDR2 FQGNSA. This CDR3 has 15 residues. The V and J ends lost 2 bases and 5 bases respectively, with 10 bases between them. CDR3 in amino acids: CASSLQPGDNSPLHF. CDR3 nucleotides: TGTGCCAGCAGCTTACAACCGGGGGATAATTCACCCCTCCACTTT.

Of note for this clonotype: The junction departs from germline at one end; a sequencing error may be responsible. The CDR3 loop reads CASSLGQGGGYSNQPQHF. CDR3 nucleotides: TGTGCCAGCAGCTTAGGACAGGGCGGGGGCTATAGCAATCAGCCCCAGCATTTT. J is TRBJ1-5 and V is TRBV12-3 or TRBV12-4; 8 bases align to TRBD1. The CDR3 is 18 amino acids.

The chain links TRBV7-2 to TRBJ1-4, with TRBD1 matching 8 bases. Trimming removed 4 bases from V and 5 bases from J; junction bases left unmatched: 6. The CDR3 spans 15 residues. Germline-derived CDR1 and CDR2 are SGHTA and FQGNSA. The chain's CDR3 is CASSSRQGWNEKLFF. The CDR3 bases are TGTGCCAGCAGCTCCCGACAGGGGTGGAATGAAAAACTGTTTTTT.

This clonotype was seen only a few times. V is TRBV18 and J is TRBJ2-1; D may be TRBD2 (5 bases). The CDR3 is made up of 13 amino acids. V was clipped by 6 bases and J by 9 bases, with 15 bases between them. Germline assignment: CDR1 KGHSH and CDR2 LQKENI. CDR3 loop: CASSPKGATEQFF. In nucleotides, the CDR3 is TGTGCCAGCTCCCCCAAGGGAGCGACTGAGCAGTTCTTC.

This chain connects TRBV6-5 to TRBJ1-6; TRBD1 aligns across 11 bases. The CDR3 runs 16 residues. The junction had 9 bases not matched to a gene; V was cut back by 4 bases and J by 10 bases. Germline loops: CDR1 MNHEY, CDR2 SVGAGI. The CDR3 sequence: CASSSAQDRGRSPLHF. CDR3 DNA: TGTGCCAGCAGTTCTGCCCAGGACAGGGGGCGATCACCCCTCCACTTT.

This clonotype was counted only a few times. The J gene is TRBJ1-1, the V gene TRBV5-1, with a weak D call TRBD1 (6 bases). Trimming cost V 7 bases and J 6 bases, with 19 bases left between them. Germline values: CDR1 SGHRS, CDR2 YFSETQ. This CDR3 contains 14 residues. CDR3 nucleotide sequence: TGCGCCAGCCGAAGTAAACAGGGTAACCCTGAAGCTTTCTTT. Its protein product is CASRSKQGNPEAFF.

The chain combines TRBV18 with TRBJ1-4; D is unclear. Trimming pared 1 base from V and 8 bases from J, leaving 5 bases between. Germline values: CDR1 KGHSH, CDR2 LQKENI. The CDR3 length is 12 residues. The CDR3 region has the DNA TGTGCCAGCTCACCACGTCAAGAAAAACTGTTTTTT. Amino acid sequence: CASSPRQEKLFF.

The chain joins TRBV29-1 to TRBJ2-2; 10 nucleotides line up with TRBD1. The CDR3 sequence is 13 residues long. Germline values: CDR1 SQVTM, CDR2 ANQGSEA. V shed 7 bases, J shed 1 base, and the junction held 0 bases outside the gene matches. The CDR3 nucleotides are TGCAGCGGGGACAGGGGGAACACCGGGGAGCTGTTTTTT. Encoded protein: CSGDRGNTGELFF.

The chain recombines TRBV20-1 with TRBJ2-2; possibly TRBD2 for D (5 bases). The CDR3 spans 14 residues. Trimming pared 3 bases from V and 3 bases from J, leaving 11 bases between. Germline V CDR1 and CDR2: DFQATT, SNEGSKA (reference sequence). Here the CDR3 reads CSASSGVHTGELFF. The CDR3 DNA follows: TGCAGTGCTAGTTCCGGGGTGCACACCGGGGAGCTGTTTTTT.

This clonotype turned up a few times. The chain carries TRBV20-1 and TRBJ2-3; TRBD2 matches at 10 bases. The CDR3 contains 15 residues. Germline V gene lookup returns CDR1 DFQATT and CDR2 SNEGSKA (reference sequence). Trimming cost V 5 bases and J 4 bases; bases outside gene matches: 9. As DNA, the CDR3 is TGCAGTGCTCACTCCGCAAGCGGGGGGGCAGATACGCAGTATTTT. This translates into CSAHSASGGADTQYF.

The table lists this clonotype with a few counts. The CDR3 DNA reads as TGTGCCACCAGCAGAGATAGAGTATGGCATGAGCAGTTCTTC. Translated, it gives CATSRDRVWHEQFF. The chain uses TRBV15 and TRBJ2-1; D remains ambiguous. In germline, CDR1 is LNHNV, CDR2 YYDKDF (reference sequence). The CDR3 is 14 residues long. V was trimmed by 0 bases and J by 8 bases, leaving 11 bases between them.

The chain couples TRBV2 to TRBJ1-6; 8 bases are a match to TRBD1. The CDR3 is 15 residues long. Losses at the gene ends were 8 bases for V and 7 bases for J; bases not matched to a gene: 10. Germline CDR1 SNHLY, CDR2 FYNNEI. The CDR3 spells CASRTQGAVNSPLHF. In DNA form, the CDR3 reads TGTGCCAGCCGAACTCAGGGGGCAGTGAATTCACCCCTCCACTTT.

This rearrangement joins TRBV5-1 to TRBJ2-4; 8 bases are a match to TRBD2. The CDR3 extends over 14 amino acids. CDR1 and CDR2 (germline): SGHRS, YFSETQ. V lost 4 bases, J lost 8 bases, and 8 bases stayed unmatched. The CDR3, as DNA: TGCGCCAGCAGCCAAGGACTAGCCTGGGACATTCAGTACTTC. Residues: CASSQGLAWDIQYF.

This clonotype was counted between two and nine times. The rearrangement uses TRBV12-3 or TRBV12-4 and TRBJ2-1; 11 bases align to TRBD1. CDR3 length: 18 amino acids. J was trimmed by 8 bases and V by 2 bases; bases with no gene match: 14. Here the CDR3 reads CASSLSVGGTGGFHEQFF. Here the CDR3 DNA reads TGTGCCAGCAGTTTATCGGTTGGGGGGACAGGGGGATTCCATGAGCAGTTCTTC.